These 11 T cell receptor beta chains share one sample of origin, sequenced in a study of blood T cell repertoires in COVID-19 (dated by TCRdb to 2018 to 2020). Libraries were constructed by the immunoSEQ multiplex PCR assay. TCRdb's version of the immuneACCESS table is confined to in-frame rearrangements and falls short of the full clone set. An unresolved V gene accounts for under half of the shortfall where checked; the remainder is of unknown origin. The sample table shows tens of thousands of clones, and around 83% are seen once. The top ten constitute about 15% of the sample. Source material: peripheral blood. The receptors stem from a human donor in a cohort sampled during active COVID-19.

The chain is built from TRBV2 and TRBJ1-2; 7 bases line up with TRBD1. Germline CDR1 and CDR2: SNHLY and FYNNEI. The CDR3 consists of 12 residues. Trimming took 6 bases from V and 7 from J; bases not matched to a gene: 5. CDR3 sequence reads: CASRSGQVGYTF. The CDR3 nucleotides are TGTGCCAGCAGAAGCGGACAGGTTGGCTACACCTTC.

This clone occurred once. The chain is built from TRBV30 and TRBJ2-1, with 7 bases fitting TRBD1. The ends lost 0 bases at V and 8 bases at J; junction bases unmatched: 7. The CDR3 is 14 amino acids. Looked up from germline, CDR1 is GTSNPN and CDR2 is SVGIG (reference sequence). The CDR3 spells CAWSVAPTGHEQFF. The CDR3 nucleotides read TGTGCCTGGAGTGTAGCCCCGACAGGGCATGAGCAGTTCTTC.

This clone was counted a few times. V is TRBV18 and J is TRBJ1-1; no clear D. This CDR3 region has 13 residues. With 0 bases removed from V and 11 bases from J, the gap between germline ends came to 13 bases. From germline, CDR1 is KGHSH and CDR2 LQKENI. Here the CDR3 DNA reads TGTGCCAGCTCACCACCTAACGCGGAGGCGGCTTTCTTT. Protein: CASSPPNAEAAFF. Variable domain in full (rest from reference TRBV18 and TRBJ1-1): NAGVMQNPRHLVRRRGQEARLRCSPMKGHSHVYWYRQLPEEGLKFMVYLQKENIIDESGMPKERFSAEFPKEGPSILRIQQVVRGDSAAYFCASSPPNAEAAFFGQGTRLTVV.

This clone showed up just once. The genes are TRBV3-1 (or the pseudogene TRBV3-2) and TRBJ1-1; D perhaps matches TRBD1 (6 bases). This CDR3 contains 13 residues. V was pared by 2 bases and J by 7 bases, with 11 bases between. Per the germline V gene, CDR1 is LGHDT and CDR2 is YNNKEL (reference sequence). DNA of the CDR3: TGTGCCAGCAGCCAAAAGGGGGGGAATGAAGCTTTCTTT. This encodes CASSQKGGNEAFF.

The chain couples TRBV19 to TRBJ2-5; TRBD1 matches at 9 bases. This CDR3 region has 17 residues. J gave up 0 bases and V 2 bases, and 7 bases lay outside the gene matches. Per germline, CDR1 LNHDA and CDR2 SQIVND (reference sequence). CDR3 in amino acids: CASSISGQGPYQETQYF. The DNA for the CDR3 is TGTGCCAGTAGTATATCAGGACAGGGGCCCTACCAAGAGACCCAGTACTTC.

The chain uses TRBV20-1 and TRBJ2-5; D uncertain. The CDR3 runs 11 residues. V was cut by 3 bases and J by 5 bases, with 7 bases left in between. The germline gives CDR1 DFQATT, CDR2 SNEGSKA (reference sequence). CDR3 coding DNA: TGCAGTGCTAGTATTGCGGAGACCCAGTACTTC. Amino acid sequence: CSASIAETQYF.

This rearrangement joins TRBV7-3 to TRBJ1-2; D unresolved. This CDR3 region has 15 residues. Germline V gives CDR1 SGHTA, CDR2 FQGTGA. The V gene lost 2 bases and the J gene lost 1 base, with 11 bases spanning the gap. CDR3 in DNA: TGTGCCAGCAGCTTAGCGGGGTCGGGTAACTATGGCTACACCTTC. Translating it yields CASSLAGSGNYGYTF.

This CDR3 is CASSQGGQNTEAFF. The CDR3 DNA follows: TGTGCCAGCAGCCAAGGTGGACAGAACACTGAAGCTTTCTTT. This chain joins TRBV3-1 (or the pseudogene TRBV3-2) and TRBJ1-1; a weak D match, TRBD1 (5 bases). The CDR3 is 14 amino acids. The germline V gene encodes CDR1 LGHDT and CDR2 YNNKEL (reference sequence). Between the trimmed V and J ends, which lost 1 base and 1 base, there was a span of 7 bases.

This clone was recorded once. The V and J genes are TRBV5-4 and TRBJ2-5; 10 nucleotides agree with TRBD2. Per the germline V gene, CDR1 is SGHNT and CDR2 is YYREEE (reference sequence). CDR3 size: 14 residues. The V and J ends lost 4 bases and 5 bases, in that order; junction bases with no gene match: 5. The CDR3, as DNA: TGTGCCAGCAGCCGGGGACTAGCGAGGGAGACCCAGTACTTC. This sequence encodes CASSRGLARETQYF.

The table lists this clone with a few counts. This rearrangement joins TRBV12-3 or TRBV12-4 to TRBJ1-2; a weak D match, TRBD1 (6 bases). The CDR3 extends over 13 amino acids. V was shortened by 3 bases and J by 8 bases, with 13 bases between the two germline ends. CDR3 loop: CASSLQGRQGYTF. The DNA for the CDR3 is TGTGCCAGCAGTTTGCAGGGGCGACAGGGCTACACCTTC.

The V and J genes are TRBV19 and TRBJ2-7, with 8 bases aligning to TRBD1. The CDR3 has 14 residues. The ends lost 6 bases at V and 3 bases at J; junction bases unmatched: 7. CDR1 and CDR2 from the germline V gene are LNHDA and SQIVND (reference sequence). The CDR3: CASSSGTGFYEQYF. In DNA, the CDR3 is TGTGCCAGTAGCTCCGGGACAGGATTCTACGAGCAGTACTTC.